A few counts support the clone carrying this T cell receptor (beta chain). TCRdb re-called the reads through MiXCR, storing one row per CDR3 protein. The table shows hundreds of thousands of distinct CDR3 sequences, with less than 40% occurring only once. Germline V gene sequence: CDR1 KGHDR, CDR2 SFDVKD. V lost 12 bases and J lost 2, with 17 bases in between. There are 14 residues in the CDR3. These data are taken from a study of T cell repertoires in cytomegalovirus infection. The overall study: Evidence of both CMV infection and a matching HLA type came from public TCR beta signatures.

The receptor was derived from a human donor in good health (CMV status not recorded). Some clones in this sample may be carry-over from other donors' samples. The sample consisted of PBMCs. The chain combines TRBV24-1 with TRBJ2-3; tentative D call: TRBD1 (6 bases). For the CDR3, the DNA is TGTGCCGCCTCGCCCGGACAGTACACAGATACGCAGTATTTT. Its protein product is CAASPGQYTDTQYF.